Listed below are T cell receptor beta chains from one sample, sequenced in a study of blood T cell repertoires in COVID-19. Assay: immunoSEQ multiplex PCR; the TCRdb copy retains only in-frame clones and omits some. The sample includes around 500,000 clones, approximately 90% seen only once; the top ten take over 1.5%. Sequenced sample: PBMCs or T cells enriched from blood (not recorded which). The source of these receptors is a middle-aged woman who had recovered from COVID-19. Both conserved end residues are part of each CDR3. Fields, in order: V gene, J gene, clone size, CDR3 protein. Clone size, where shown, is once, few, many, or a class for clones that have expanded.

>TRBV29-1|TRBJ2-1|-
CSVVLLAGGFEQFF
>TRBV3-1/TRBV3-2|TRBJ2-7|-
CASSQDPSGNSYEQYF
>TRBV4-1|TRBJ1-5|-
CASSLDRSGNQPQHF
>TRBV4-1|TRBJ1-1|-
CASSQFSGERNTEAFF
>TRBV19|TRBJ1-1|-
CASSKGQVITEAFF
>TRBV7-8|TRBJ2-5|-
CASTPPLAGDLETQYF
>TRBV4-1|TRBJ1-6|-
CASSQVLGDNSPLHF
>TRBV27|TRBJ2-3|-
CASSLSPPGGSGSFSDTQYF
>TRBV19|TRBJ2-2|once
CASTAGVLNTGELFF
>TRBV10-1|TRBJ2-7|-
CASSGGTVDTGNEQYF
>TRBV23-1|TRBJ2-3|-
CASSRSGTSTDTQYF
>TRBV7-9|TRBJ2-3|-
CASSLDAGDTQYF
>TRBV19|TRBJ2-7|-
CASSPPTGVHEQYF
>TRBV13|TRBJ2-3|few
CASSLHRGQRVSDTQYF
>TRBV15|TRBJ1-4|-
CATSRDGGAGEKLFF
>TRBV9|TRBJ1-6|-
CASSSTGTGDSPLHF
>TRBV6-5|TRBJ1-1|-
CASSPQGVNTEAFF
>TRBV7-8|TRBJ2-5|-
CASSSGAFGQLQETQYF
>TRBV18|TRBJ2-3|-
CASSPPDRFSTDTQYF
>TRBV10-3|TRBJ1-1|-
CAIRLTGGERTEAFF
>TRBV9|TRBJ2-1|-
CASSVGWRGRPYNEQFF
>TRBV7-9|TRBJ1-3|-
CASSRIRGNENTIYF
>TRBV7-6|TRBJ1-1|-
CASGNRGTEAFF
>TRBV27|TRBJ2-3|-
CASSLSHPGQGINTQYF
>TRBV21-1|TRBJ2-5|-
CASRDSGLGETQYF
>TRBV24-1|TRBJ1-2|-
CATEDRVYGYTF
>TRBV7-8|TRBJ2-7|-
CASSLAGRGNEQYF
>TRBV10-1|TRBJ2-1|-
CATSGTNYNEQFF
>TRBV14|TRBJ1-2|-
CASSHYQGSGYTF
>TRBV19|TRBJ2-5|-
CASSAGLAGGEETQYF
>TRBV6-6|TRBJ1-6|-
CASSYSGTKNSPLHF
>TRBV6-5|TRBJ1-1|-
CASSQSTGNTEAFF
>TRBV19|TRBJ2-2|-
CASSIGPGSTGELFF
>TRBV4-3|TRBJ2-3|-
CASSQDPRTSGRDDTQYF
>TRBV27|TRBJ2-7|-
CASSPDRGGYEQYF
>TRBV19|TRBJ1-3|-
CASSIGPGISGNTIYF
>TRBV20-1|TRBJ2-1|-
CSGGLWNEQFF
>TRBV5-8|TRBJ2-2|once
CASSFGVGNTGELFF
>TRBV30|TRBJ2-3|-
CAWDTLAGGSDTQYF
>TRBV6-2/TRBV6-3|TRBJ2-7|-
CASSSHRDRVKYF
>TRBV11-2|TRBJ1-6|-
CASSHDRQSRNSPLHF
>TRBV24-1|TRBJ2-7|-
CATSDSADISYEQYF
>TRBV13|TRBJ2-1|-
CASSLLANSVNEQFF
>TRBV9|TRBJ2-7|once
CASSPGQGAVYEQYF
>TRBV15|TRBJ1-6|-
CATSSRQGNSPLHF
>TRBV6-5|TRBJ1-1|-
CASSPGNTEAFF
>TRBV19|TRBJ2-7|-
CASSIPSGEQYF
>TRBV11-2|TRBJ1-1|-
CASSLVSLNTEAFF
>TRBV18|TRBJ1-5|-
CASSSQGSNQPQHF
>TRBV9|TRBJ1-2|-
CASSPRQGLTNYGYTF
>TRBV19|TRBJ2-1|-
CASSIDYSYNEQFF
>TRBV10-1|TRBJ2-1|-
CASTSTSGRVSEQFF
>TRBV7-9|TRBJ1-1|-
CASSPGAVMNTEAFF